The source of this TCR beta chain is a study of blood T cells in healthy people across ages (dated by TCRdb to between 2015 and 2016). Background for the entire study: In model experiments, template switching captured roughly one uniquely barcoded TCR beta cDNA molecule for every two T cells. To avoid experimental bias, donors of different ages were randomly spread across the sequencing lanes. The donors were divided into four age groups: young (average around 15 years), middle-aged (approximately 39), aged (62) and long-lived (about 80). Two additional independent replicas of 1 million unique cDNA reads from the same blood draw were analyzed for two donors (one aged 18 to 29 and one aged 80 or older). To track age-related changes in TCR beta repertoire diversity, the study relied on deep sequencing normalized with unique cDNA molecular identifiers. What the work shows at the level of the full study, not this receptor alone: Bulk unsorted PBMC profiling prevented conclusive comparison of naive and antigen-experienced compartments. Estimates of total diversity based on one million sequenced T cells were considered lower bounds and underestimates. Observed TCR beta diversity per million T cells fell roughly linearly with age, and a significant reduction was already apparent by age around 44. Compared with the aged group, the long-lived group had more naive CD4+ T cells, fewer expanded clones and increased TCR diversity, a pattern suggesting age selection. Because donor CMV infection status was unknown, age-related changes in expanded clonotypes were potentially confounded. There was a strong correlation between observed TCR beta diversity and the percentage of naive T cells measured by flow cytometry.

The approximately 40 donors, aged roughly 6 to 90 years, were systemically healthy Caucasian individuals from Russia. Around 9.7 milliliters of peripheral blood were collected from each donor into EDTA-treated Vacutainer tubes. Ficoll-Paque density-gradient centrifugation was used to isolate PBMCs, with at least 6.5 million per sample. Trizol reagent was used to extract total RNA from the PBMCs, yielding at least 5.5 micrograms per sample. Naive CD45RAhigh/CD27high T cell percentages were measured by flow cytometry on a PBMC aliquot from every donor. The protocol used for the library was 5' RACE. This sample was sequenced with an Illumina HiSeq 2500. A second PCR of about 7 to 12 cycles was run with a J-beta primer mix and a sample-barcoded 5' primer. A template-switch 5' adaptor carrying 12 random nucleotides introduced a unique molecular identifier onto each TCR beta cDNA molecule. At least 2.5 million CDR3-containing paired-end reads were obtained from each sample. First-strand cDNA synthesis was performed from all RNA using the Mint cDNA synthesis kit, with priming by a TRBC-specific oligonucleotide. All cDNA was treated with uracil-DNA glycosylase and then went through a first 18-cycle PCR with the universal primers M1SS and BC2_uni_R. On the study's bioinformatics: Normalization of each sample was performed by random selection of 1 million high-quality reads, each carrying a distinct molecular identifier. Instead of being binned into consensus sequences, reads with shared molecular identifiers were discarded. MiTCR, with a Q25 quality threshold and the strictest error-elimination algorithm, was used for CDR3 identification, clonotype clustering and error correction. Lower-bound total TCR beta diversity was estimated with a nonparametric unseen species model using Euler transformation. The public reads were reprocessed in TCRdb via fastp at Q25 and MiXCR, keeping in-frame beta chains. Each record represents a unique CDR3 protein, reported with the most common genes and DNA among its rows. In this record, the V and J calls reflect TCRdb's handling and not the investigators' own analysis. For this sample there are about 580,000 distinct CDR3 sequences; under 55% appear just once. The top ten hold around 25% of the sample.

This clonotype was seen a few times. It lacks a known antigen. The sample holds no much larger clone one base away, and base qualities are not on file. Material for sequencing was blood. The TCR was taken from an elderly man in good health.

The base sequence is TGTGCCAGCAGAACCGGGACAATCGGTGGCTACACCTTC. Protein translation: CASRTGTIGGYTF. Rearrangement joined TRBV6-5 to TRBJ1-2; the D segment could be TRBD1, given 6 matching bases. Measured from the cysteine to the phenylalanine, the CDR3 is 13 residues long. The only DNA kept is the CDR3, 39 bases in frame from the first base. V is reduced by 6 bases and J by 7 bases, leaving a spacing of 15 bases between them. Based on the germline V gene, the CDR1 and CDR2 sequences are MNHEY and SVGAGI.